The TCR beta chain described here comes from a study of graft-versus-host responses after intestinal transplantation. Study results and caveats: Recipient marrow held GvH clones, some first seen in ileum or blood. After transplant, early declines in HvG clones were associated with peak levels of circulating GvH clones. High graft-versus-host to host-versus-graft clonal ratios were found in allografts of patients who had graft-donor T cell macrochimerism.

The data were produced by immunoSEQ multiplex PCR, yet TCRdb's version contains in-frame clones alone and is incomplete. The sample has 90,000 to 150,000 clones, approximately 95% seen once. Germline lookup yields CDR1 MDHEN and CDR2 SYDVKM. V was shortened by 8 bases and J by 6 bases, with 17 bases between the two germline ends. The CDR3 spans 13 residues. Remarks on this clone: The target antigen is unknown.

This sample comprised unstimulated CD8+ T cells sorted from spleen or lymph node cells, obtained before intestinal transplant. The V call is TRBV28, the J call TRBJ2-7; D call uncertain. The sequence derives from a human donor who received an intestinal transplant. The CDR3 loop is CASSVGSPSEQYF. CDR3 nucleotides: TGTGCCAGCTCCGTCGGCTCCCCAAGCGAGCAGTACTTC.